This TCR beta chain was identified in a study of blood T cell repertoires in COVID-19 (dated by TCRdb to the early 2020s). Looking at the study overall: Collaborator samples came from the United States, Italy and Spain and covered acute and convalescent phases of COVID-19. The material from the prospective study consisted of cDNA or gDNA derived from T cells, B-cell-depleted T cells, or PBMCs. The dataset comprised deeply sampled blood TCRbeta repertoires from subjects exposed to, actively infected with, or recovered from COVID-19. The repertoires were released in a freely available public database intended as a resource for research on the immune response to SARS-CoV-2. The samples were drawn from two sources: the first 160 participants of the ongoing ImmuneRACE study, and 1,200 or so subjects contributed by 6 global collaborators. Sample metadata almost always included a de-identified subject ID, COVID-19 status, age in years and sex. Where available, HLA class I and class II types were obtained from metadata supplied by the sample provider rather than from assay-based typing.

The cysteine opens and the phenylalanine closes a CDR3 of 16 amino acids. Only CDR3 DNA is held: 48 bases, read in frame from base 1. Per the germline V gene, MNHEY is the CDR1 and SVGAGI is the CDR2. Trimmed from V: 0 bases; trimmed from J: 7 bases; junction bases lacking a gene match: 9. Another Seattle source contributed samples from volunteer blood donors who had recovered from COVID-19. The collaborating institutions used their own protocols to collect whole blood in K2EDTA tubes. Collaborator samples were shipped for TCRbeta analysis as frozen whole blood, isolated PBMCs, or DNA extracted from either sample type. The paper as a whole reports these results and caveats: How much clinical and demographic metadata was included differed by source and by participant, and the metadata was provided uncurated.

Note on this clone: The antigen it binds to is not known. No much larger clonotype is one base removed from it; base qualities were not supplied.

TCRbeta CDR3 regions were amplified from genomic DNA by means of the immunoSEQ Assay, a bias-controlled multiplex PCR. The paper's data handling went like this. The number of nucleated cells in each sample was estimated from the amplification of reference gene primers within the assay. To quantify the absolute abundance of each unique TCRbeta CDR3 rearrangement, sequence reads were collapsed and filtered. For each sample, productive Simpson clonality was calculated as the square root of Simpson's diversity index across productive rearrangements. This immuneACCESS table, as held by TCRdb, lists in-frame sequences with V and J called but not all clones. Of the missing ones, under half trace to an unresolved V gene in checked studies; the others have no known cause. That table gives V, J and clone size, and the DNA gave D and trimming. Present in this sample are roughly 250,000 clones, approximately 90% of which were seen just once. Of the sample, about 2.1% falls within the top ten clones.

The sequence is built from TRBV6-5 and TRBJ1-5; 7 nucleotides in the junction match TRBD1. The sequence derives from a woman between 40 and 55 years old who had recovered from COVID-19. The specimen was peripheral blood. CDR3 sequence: CASSYSQGPRKQPQHF. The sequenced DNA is TGTGCCAGCAGTTACTCACAGGGGCCCAGGAAGCAGCCCCAGCATTTT.